The T cell receptor beta chain described here comes from a study of T-cell memory formation after mild COVID-19. Study-level results: Whether day 37 second-wave clones are SARS-CoV-2-specific was not confirmed.

Employing constant-segment primers, 5'RACE generated TCR alpha and TCR beta cDNA libraries bearing sample barcodes and UMIs. From the 5' RACE reads, TCRdb called clonotypes with MiXCR, one entry per CDR3 protein. The sample yields about 390,000 distinct CDR3 sequences, about 17% seen once. This clonotype showed up just a few times. Its target is not known. The CDR3 is 16 amino acids. Germline lookup yields CDR1 SGDLS and CDR2 YYNGEE. Trimming pared 2 bases from V and 0 bases from J, leaving 13 bases between. The material sequenced was PBMCs or a T cell subset sorted from them (not recorded which). The rearrangement links TRBV9 to TRBJ2-3, with D perhaps TRBD1 (6 bases). The origin of this receptor is a man aged 18 to 30 who had mild COVID-19 (a few samples of this study predate the infection). Cell type and time point are not known. The CDR3 here is CASSVEGDPSTDTQYF. CDR3 nucleotide sequence: TGTGCCAGCAGCGTCGAGGGGGACCCTAGCACAGATACGCAGTATTTT.